This T cell receptor beta chain originates from a study of radiation and T cells in renal cell carcinoma. From germline, CDR1 is SGHRS and CDR2 YFSETQ. Trimming took off 1 base at V and 2 bases at J, with 7 bases between the two ends. There are 14 residues in the CDR3. This clone has just one count. Its cognate antigen is unknown. General study points: Top tumor clonotypes rose in blood 2 weeks post-radiation, then contracted.

Stated time point: baseline pretreatment blood. Treatment of the sample: 15 Gy SBRT to primary tumor, nephrectomy 4 weeks later. Clear cell pathology was present in this patient's renal cell carcinoma. Here immunoSEQ multiplex PCR was the method, and the copy in TCRdb shows in-frame clones only, minus some. The profile shows 85,000 to 100,000 clones, 70% to 90% of them singletons. Sequencing was performed on blood, taken from a patient whose treatment included radiotherapy and nephrectomy. The chain links TRBV5-1 to TRBJ1-5; the D is unclear. This TCR was sampled from a man aged 50-60 years with renal cell carcinoma. CDR3 region: CASSLFGGNQPQHF. The CDR3 nucleotides read TGCGCCAGCAGCTTGTTTGGCGGCAATCAGCCCCAGCATTTT.